Below are 18 T cell receptor beta chains sequenced from a single sample in a study of blood T cell repertoires in COVID-19. TCRdb keeps only in-frame clones here, not all; method: immunoSEQ multiplex PCR. There are around 120,000 clones in the sample; about four fifths occur only once, and approximately 2.5% lies in the top ten. The specimen sequenced was peripheral blood. Receptor source: a man between 70 and 80 years old with acute or convalescent COVID-19.

The rearrangement joins TRBV18 to TRBJ1-5, with a possible D match to TRBD1 (6 bases). The V end lost 4 bases, the J end lost 4 bases, and 14 bases lay between the germline ends. Germline CDR1 reads KGHSH; CDR2 reads LQKENI. The CDR3 runs 15 residues. The CDR3 region has the DNA TGTGCCAGCTCACGCCGGGACAAAGTTAATCAGCCCCAGCATTTT. Translating it yields CASSRRDKVNQPQHF.

This chain connects TRBV7-8 to TRBJ2-5; D remains ambiguous. V was shortened by 1 base and J by 5 bases, with 8 bases between the two germline ends. The CDR3 loop spans 13 amino acids. Germline lookup yields CDR1 SGHVS and CDR2 FQNEAQ. The CDR3 sequence: CASSLGSEETQYF. In nucleotides, the CDR3 is TGTGCCAGCAGCTTAGGGTCGGAGGAGACCCAGTACTTC.

The chain employs TRBV27 and TRBJ1-4, with D possibly TRBD1 on 5 matching bases. Trimming removed 4 bases from V and 8 bases from J, with 14 bases in between. This CDR3 is 14 amino acids long. CDR1 MNHEY and CDR2 SMNVEV come from the germline V gene (reference sequence). CDR3 coding DNA: TGTGCCAGCAGTTCGACAGTCGAAGGGGAAAAACTGTTTTTT. It translates to CASSSTVEGEKLFF.

The V call is TRBV7-2, the J call TRBJ1-1; D is possibly TRBD1 (6 bases). Germline lookup yields CDR1 SGHTA and CDR2 FQGNSA. With 1 base removed from V and 5 bases from J, the gap between germline ends came to 11 bases. CDR3 length equals 14 residues. The CDR3 spells CASSLGGGKTEAFF. The DNA for the CDR3 is TGTGCCAGCAGCTTAGGCGGGGGCAAAACTGAAGCTTTCTTT.

The chain combines TRBV9 with TRBJ2-6; maybe TRBD2 (6 bases). CDR3 length: 17 amino acids. Per germline, CDR1 SGDLS and CDR2 YYNGEE. The V end lost 2 bases, the J end lost 0 bases, and 12 bases lay between the germline ends. CDR3: CASSVGGISSGANVLTF. CDR3 coding DNA: TGTGCCAGCAGCGTGGGAGGAATAAGCTCTGGGGCCAACGTCCTGACTTTC.

The chain joins TRBV19 to TRBJ1-2, with D hard to call. V was pared by 8 bases and J by 4 bases, with 20 bases between. CDR1 LNHDA and CDR2 SQIVND come from the germline V gene (reference sequence). The CDR3 runs 15 residues. CDR3 bases: TGTGCCAGTGCAGCCGGAGGCACCAGTGGCTATGGCTACACCTTC. Amino acid sequence: CASAAGGTSGYGYTF.

The chain uses TRBV18 and TRBJ2-3, with 11 nucleotides matching TRBD2. Germline V gives CDR1 KGHSH, CDR2 LQKENI. The J segment lost 5 bases and the V segment lost 1 base, leaving 5 bases of the junction unmatched. This CDR3 has 16 residues. CDR3 in DNA: TGTGCCAGCTCACCACTAGCGGGGGGGTATCAAGATACGCAGTATTTT. Its translation: CASSPLAGGYQDTQYF.

This clone was counted between two and nine times. The chain has TRBV19 and TRBJ2-3; 9 nucleotides align to TRBD2. The germline V gene has CDR1 LNHDA and CDR2 SQIVND (reference sequence). The CDR3 runs 18 residues. V was pared by 0 bases and J by 1 base, with 8 bases of the junction left unmatched. CDR3 DNA: TGTGCCAGTAGTATAGAAGGCCTAGCGGGAACCCGCACAGATACGCAGTATTTT. Protein product: CASSIEGLAGTRTDTQYF.

The genes are TRBV28 and TRBJ2-2; no clear D gene. Germline CDR1 is MDHEN and CDR2 is SYDVKM. Between the trimmed V and J ends, which lost 2 bases and 2 bases, there was a span of 9 bases. The CDR3 covers 15 residues. The CDR3 coding sequence is TGTGCCAGCAGTTTAGGGCTTTTTAACACCGGGGAGCTGTTTTTT. This translates into CASSLGLFNTGELFF. Full variable domain (outside the CDR3, taken from reference TRBV28 and TRBJ2-2): DVKVTQSSRYLVKRTGEKVFLECVQDMDHENMFWYRQDPGLGLRLIYFSYDVKMKEKGDIPEGYSVSREKKERFSLILESASTNQTSMYLCASSLGLFNTGELFFGEGSRLTVL.

V and J are TRBV19 and TRBJ2-7; tentative D call: TRBD1 (5 bases). V lost 5 bases to trimming and J lost 2 bases, with 10 bases between them. Germline CDR1 LNHDA, CDR2 SQIVND (reference sequence). This CDR3 has 13 residues. The CDR3 reads CASSGSRAYEQYF. The CDR3 nucleotides read TGTGCCAGTAGTGGTTCCAGGGCCTACGAGCAGTACTTC.

The rearrangement links TRBV27 to TRBJ1-5; no clear D. The CDR3 covers 13 residues. Germline CDR1 and CDR2: MNHEY and SMNVEV (reference sequence). The V gene lost 5 bases and the J gene lost 0 bases, with 5 bases spanning the gap. The CDR3 loop is CASSVFSNQPQHF. CDR3 sequence (DNA): TGTGCCAGCAGTGTCTTTAGCAATCAGCCCCAGCATTTT.

This chain links TRBV7-3 with TRBJ2-2; D possibly corresponds to TRBD2 (6 bases). V lost 2 bases and J 4 bases, leaving 11 bases between the germline ends. Germline CDR1 reads SGHTA; CDR2 reads FQGTGA. The CDR3 extends over 15 amino acids. CDR3 residues: CASSLPGRSTGELFF. The CDR3 DNA follows: TGTGCCAGCAGCTTACCGGGGAGGAGCACCGGGGAGCTGTTTTTT.

The chain carries TRBV19 and TRBJ1-3; TRBD1 matches at 8 bases. This CDR3 has 16 residues. Looked up from germline, CDR1 is LNHDA and CDR2 is SQIVND (reference sequence). V trimming: 6 bases; J trimming: 0 bases; junction bases outside the gene matches: 7. The CDR3 spells CASRRYRGSSGNTIYF. DNA of the CDR3: TGTGCCAGTAGGCGTTACAGGGGGAGCTCTGGAAACACCATATATTTT.

To note about this clone: Relative to the germline gene, one junction end is altered; a read error may explain this. V usage is TRBV7-2 and J usage is TRBJ1-1, with 7 bases lining up with TRBD1. This CDR3 has 14 residues. Germline assignment: CDR1 SGHTA and CDR2 FQGNSA. CDR3 coding DNA: TGTGCCAGCAGCCTAGCGACAGGGAGCACTGAAGCTTTCTTT. Its protein is CASSLATGSTEAFF.

This chain joins TRBV14 and TRBJ1-2, with D possibly matching TRBD1 (5 bases). V was pared by 2 bases and J by 4 bases, with 17 bases between. CDR3 length: 16 residues. CDR1 and CDR2 from the germline V gene are SGHDN and FVKESK. The CDR3: CASSQHLDNPGYGYTF. The CDR3 DNA is TGTGCCAGCAGCCAACACTTGGACAACCCGGGCTATGGCTACACCTTC.

The chain is built from TRBV25-1 and TRBJ1-4, with 10 positions matching TRBD1. In germline, CDR1 is MGHDK, CDR2 SYGVNS. Unmatched junction bases numbered 8, after V lost 2 bases and J lost 5 bases. This CDR3 spans 17 amino acids. The CDR3 coding sequence is TGTGCCAGCAGTGAAGGTTTGATGGGACAGGGGAATGAAAAACTGTTTTTT. Protein: CASSEGLMGQGNEKLFF. The full variable domain, with the rest looked up from reference TRBV25-1 and TRBJ1-4, is EADIYQTPRYLVIGTGKKITLECSQTMGHDKMYWYQQDPGMELHLIHYSYGVNSTEKGDLSSESTVSRIRTEHFPLTLESARPSHTSQYLCASSEGLMGQGNEKLFFGSGTQLSVL.

The V call is TRBV18, the J call TRBJ2-1; D uncertain. The V gene's germline CDR1 is KGHSH and CDR2 LQKENI. The CDR3 length is 14 residues. V gave up 4 bases and J gave up 2 bases, with 9 bases separating them. The CDR3 reads CASSLSNTYNEQFF. The CDR3 DNA reads TGTGCCAGCTCACTTTCCAACACCTACAATGAGCAGTTCTTC.

Only one count was recorded for this clone. The V and J genes are TRBV18 and TRBJ2-7, with 7 nucleotides matching TRBD2. This CDR3 region has 14 residues. Germline V gene lookup returns CDR1 KGHSH and CDR2 LQKENI. The junction had 6 bases not matched to a gene; V was cut back by 3 bases and J by 4 bases. CDR3 sequence: CASSPRGGGYEQYF. CDR3 DNA sequence: TGTGCCAGCTCACCTAGGGGCGGGGGTTACGAGCAGTACTTC.